These 13 T cell receptor beta chains share one sample of origin, sequenced in a study of blood T cell repertoires in COVID-19. TCRdb keeps only in-frame clones here, not all; method: immunoSEQ multiplex PCR. The table lists about 300,000 clones, around 88% of them singletons, with approximately 7.2% in the top ten. The sequencing input was peripheral blood. The receptors come from a woman in her 30s who had recovered from COVID-19.

This chain joins TRBV4-2 and TRBJ2-3, with a possible D match to TRBD2 (6 bases). The CDR3 consists of 16 residues. V shed 0 bases and J shed 6 bases, with 16 bases lying between them. CDR1 and CDR2 from the germline V gene are LGHNA and YNFKEQ. This chain's CDR3 is CASSQDARGGPDTQYF. CDR3 nucleotide sequence: TGTGCCAGCAGCCAAGATGCGCGGGGCGGCCCCGATACGCAGTATTTT.

The chain is built from TRBV5-1 and TRBJ1-1; D may be TRBD1 (6 bases). Germline V gives CDR1 SGHRS, CDR2 YFSETQ. This CDR3 contains 13 residues. V lost 4 bases to trimming and J lost 4 bases, with 11 bases between them. In DNA, the CDR3 is TGCGCCAGCAGCAATCAGGGGAGCACTGAAGCTTTCTTT. This encodes CASSNQGSTEAFF.

This clone was found once. The chain recombines TRBV28 with TRBJ1-2, with D possibly matching TRBD1 (6 bases). V was clipped by 3 bases and J by 4 bases, with 9 bases between them. CDR3 length: 13 residues. Germline CDR1 is MDHEN and CDR2 is SYDVKM. The chain's CDR3 is CASSFQGIYGYTF. CDR3 nucleotides: TGTGCCAGCAGTTTTCAGGGGATCTATGGCTACACCTTC.

J is TRBJ2-2 and V is TRBV5-4; D may be TRBD1 (6 bases). Trimming cost V 3 bases and J 1 base, with 16 bases left between them. CDR3 length: 17 residues. Germline CDR1 is SGHNT and CDR2 is YYREEE (reference sequence). CDR3 bases: TGTGCCAGCAGCTCACATAACAGGGTCAAGAACACCGGGGAGCTGTTTTTT. The encoded protein is CASSSHNRVKNTGELFF.

The chain employs TRBV10-3 and TRBJ2-3; TRBD2 matches at 7 bases. From germline, CDR1 is ENHRY and CDR2 SYGVKD. J gave up 0 bases and V 9 bases, and 6 bases lay outside the gene matches. The CDR3 is 14 amino acids. The DNA for the CDR3 is TGTGCCATACAAGGCGGGGGAAGCACAGATACGCAGTATTTT. This translates into CAIQGGGSTDTQYF.

This chain uses TRBV4-1 with TRBJ1-3; 7 nucleotides align to TRBD1. Germline V gene data show CDR1 as MGHRA and CDR2 as YSYEKL. Trimming removed 1 base from V and 4 bases from J; junction bases left unmatched: 7. The CDR3 has 16 amino acids. In DNA form, the CDR3 reads TGCGCCAGCAGCCAAGCCGACAGGGACGAAGGAAACACCATATATTTT. The encoded protein is CASSQADRDEGNTIYF.

Only a few counts were recorded for this clone. The V gene is TRBV10-3, the J gene TRBJ2-3; a possible D gene is TRBD1 (5 bases). The CDR3 loop spans 17 amino acids. CDR1 and CDR2 (germline): ENHRY, SYGVKD. V was pared by 0 bases and J by 3 bases, with 16 bases between. For the CDR3, the DNA is TGTGCCATCAGTGAGTCAACCTTGGACACCGAAACAGATACGCAGTATTTT. It codes for CAISESTLDTETDTQYF.

This clone was observed once. The chain links TRBV4-2 to TRBJ2-3, with D hard to call. Trimming pared 0 bases from V and 0 bases from J, leaving 25 bases between. This CDR3 has 21 residues. CDR1 is LGHNA, CDR2 YNFKEQ, per germline. For the CDR3, the DNA is TGTGCCAGCAGCCAAGATTTAAAGACTGCTCGTTACCCAATTAGCACAGATACGCAGTATTTT. This translates into CASSQDLKTARYPISTDTQYF.

The V and J genes are TRBV7-3 and TRBJ2-2; 7 bases are shared with TRBD1. Germline loops: CDR1 SGHTA, CDR2 FQGTGA. The CDR3 is made up of 18 amino acids. V dropped 1 base and J dropped 1; count of bases not matched to a gene: 9. CDR3 in amino acids: CASSLNPGQALNTGELFF. CDR3 in DNA: TGTGCCAGCAGCTTAAACCCAGGACAGGCCTTGAACACCGGGGAGCTGTTTTTT.

Only a few counts were recorded for this clone. The rearrangement uses TRBV30 and TRBJ2-7; 7 nucleotides line up with TRBD1. The germline CDR1 and CDR2 sequences are GTSNPN and SVGIG (reference sequence). The J segment lost 5 bases and the V segment lost 2 bases, leaving 9 bases of the junction unmatched. The CDR3 has 14 amino acids. The CDR3: CAWSSETGHHEQYF. The CDR3 DNA is TGTGCCTGGAGTAGCGAGACAGGGCATCACGAGCAGTACTTC.

With regard to this clone: Compared with germline, one end of the junction differs, possibly owing to a read error. This rearrangement joins TRBV6-2 or TRBV6-3 to TRBJ1-4; 8 bases line up with TRBD1. The germline gives CDR1 MNHEY, CDR2 SVGEGT. The CDR3 spans 14 residues. In DNA form, the CDR3 reads TGTGCCAGCAGTCTGTACAGGGGGTTTCTACAATTCTCTTTT. It translates to CASSLYRGFLQFSF.

The rearrangement joins TRBV27 to TRBJ1-6; unclear D gene. The germline V and J ends were trimmed by 2 bases and 7 bases, with 6 bases remaining between them. The CDR3 is 13 amino acids. Germline V lookup: CDR1 MNHEY, CDR2 SMNVEV (reference sequence). The CDR3 loop reads CASSLLQNSPLHF. DNA of the CDR3: TGTGCCAGCAGTTTACTCCAGAATTCACCCCTCCACTTT.

This rearrangement joins TRBV5-1 to TRBJ2-5; TRBD1 matches at 7 bases. Unmatched junction bases numbered 2, after V lost 4 bases and J lost 2 bases. Germline V gene data show CDR1 as SGHRS and CDR2 as YFSETQ. The CDR3 loop spans 13 amino acids. CDR3 sequence reads: CASSATGQETQYF. In DNA form, the CDR3 reads TGCGCCAGCAGCGCGACAGGGCAAGAGACCCAGTACTTC.